A selection of T cell receptor beta chains follows, all from one sample in a study of T cell changes during pregnancy in multiple sclerosis. Profiling relied on immunoSEQ multiplex PCR, and the TCRdb table lists in-frame clones only, not all of them. The table includes 56,000 or so clones, around nine tenths detected once. The material sequenced was peripheral blood, taken after pregnancy. The origin of the receptors is a female donor with multiple sclerosis, enrolled in a pregnancy study. The CDR3 runs from the conserved cysteine through the conserved F or W. Fields, in order: J gene, D gene, clone size, V gene, CDR3 DNA, CDR3 protein. The D gene is left open where the match is weak. Part of the rows lack a size; the others show once, few, many or a class for expanded clones.

>TRBJ1-1|-|few|TRBV2
TGTGCCAGCAGTGAAAGACAGTTCCCTGAAGCTTTCTTT
CASSERQFPEAFF
>TRBJ2-1|-|-|TRBV4-1
TGCGCCAGCAGCCAAGACACAACCTACAATGAGCAGTTCTTC
CASSQDTTYNEQFF
>TRBJ1-5|-|-|TRBV30
TGTGCCTGGAGTACGGTGACAGTGAATCAGCCCCAGCATTTT
CAWSTVTVNQPQHF
>TRBJ2-3|-|-|TRBV29-1
TGCAGCACTGACACAGATACGCAGTATTTT
CSTDTDTQYF
>TRBJ2-3|TRBD2|-|TRBV5-1
TGCGCCAGCAGCCGACTAGCGGGGGGCACAGATACGCAGTATTTT
CASSRLAGGTDTQYF
>TRBJ1-6|TRBD1|few|TRBV6-1
TGTGCCAGCAGTGAAGAAGAGACAGGGGGCTCACCCCTCCACTTT
CASSEEETGGSPLHF
>TRBJ2-1|-|-|TRBV7-2
TGTGCCAGCAGCTTAAGTTCGCCCAGCTCCTACAATGAGCAGTTCTTC
CASSLSSPSSYNEQFF
>TRBJ1-5|-|-|TRBV30
TGTGCCTGGAGTCCCACAGCTCAGCCCCAGCATTTT
CAWSPTAQPQHF
>TRBJ2-1|-|once|TRBV18
TGTGCCAGCTCACCAAATAGGGGTCCCTACAATGAGCAGTTCTTC
CASSPNRGPYNEQFF
>TRBJ1-1|-|-|TRBV2
TGTGCCAGCAGTGAAGGCGGATTCACCACTGAAGCTTTCTTT
CASSEGGFTTEAFF